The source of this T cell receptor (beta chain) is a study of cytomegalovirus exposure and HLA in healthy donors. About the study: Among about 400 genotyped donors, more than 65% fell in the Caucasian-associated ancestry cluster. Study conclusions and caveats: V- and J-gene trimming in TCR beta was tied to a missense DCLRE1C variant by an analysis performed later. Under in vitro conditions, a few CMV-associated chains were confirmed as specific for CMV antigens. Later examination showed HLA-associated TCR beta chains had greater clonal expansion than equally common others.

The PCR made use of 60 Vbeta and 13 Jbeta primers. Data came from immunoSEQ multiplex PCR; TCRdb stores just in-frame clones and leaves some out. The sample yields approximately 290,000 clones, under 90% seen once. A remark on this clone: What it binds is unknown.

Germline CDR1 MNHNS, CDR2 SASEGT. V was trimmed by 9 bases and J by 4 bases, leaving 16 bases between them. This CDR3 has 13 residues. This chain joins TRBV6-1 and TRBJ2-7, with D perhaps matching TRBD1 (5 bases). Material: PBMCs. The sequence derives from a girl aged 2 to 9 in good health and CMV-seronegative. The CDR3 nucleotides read TGTGCCAGTCAGTTCAGGACATTTTACGAGCAGTACTTC. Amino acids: CASQFRTFYEQYF.